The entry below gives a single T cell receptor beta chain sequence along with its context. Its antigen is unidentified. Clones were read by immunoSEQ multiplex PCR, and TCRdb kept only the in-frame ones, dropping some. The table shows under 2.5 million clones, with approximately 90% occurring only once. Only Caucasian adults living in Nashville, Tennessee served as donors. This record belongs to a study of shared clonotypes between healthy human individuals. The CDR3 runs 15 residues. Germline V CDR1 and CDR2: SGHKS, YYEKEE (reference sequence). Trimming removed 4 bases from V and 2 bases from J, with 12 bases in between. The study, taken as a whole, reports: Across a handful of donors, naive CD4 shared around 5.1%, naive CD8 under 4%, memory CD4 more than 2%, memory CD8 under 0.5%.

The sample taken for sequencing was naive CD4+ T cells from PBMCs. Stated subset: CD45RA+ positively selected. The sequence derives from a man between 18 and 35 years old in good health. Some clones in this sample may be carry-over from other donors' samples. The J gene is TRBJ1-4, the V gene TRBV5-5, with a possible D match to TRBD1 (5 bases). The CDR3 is CASSPQGNTNEKLFF. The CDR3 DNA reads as TGTGCCAGCAGCCCCCAGGGAAACACTAATGAAAAACTGTTTTTT.